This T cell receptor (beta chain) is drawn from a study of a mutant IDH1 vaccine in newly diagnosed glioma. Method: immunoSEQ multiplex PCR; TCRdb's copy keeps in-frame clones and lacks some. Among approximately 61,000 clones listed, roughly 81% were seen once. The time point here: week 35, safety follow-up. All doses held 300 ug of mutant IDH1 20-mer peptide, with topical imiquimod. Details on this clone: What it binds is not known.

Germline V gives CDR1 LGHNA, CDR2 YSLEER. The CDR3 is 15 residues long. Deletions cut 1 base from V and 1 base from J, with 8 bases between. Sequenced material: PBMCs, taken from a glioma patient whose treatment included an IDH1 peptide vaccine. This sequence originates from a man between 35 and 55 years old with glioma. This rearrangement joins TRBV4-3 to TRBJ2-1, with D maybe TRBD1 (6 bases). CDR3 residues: CASSQATGSYNEQFF. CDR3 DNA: TGCGCCAGCAGCCAAGCCACAGGGTCCTACAATGAGCAGTTCTTC.